Listed here are 8 T cell receptor beta chains from one sample, sequenced in a study of T cell changes during pregnancy in multiple sclerosis. Libraries were prepared by immunoSEQ multiplex PCR; TCRdb keeps only in-frame clonotypes and omits some of them. There are over 40,000 clones in the sample; approximately 90% occur only once, and 1.2% lies in the top ten. Sample: CD4+ T cells from peripheral blood mononuclear cells, taken in the second trimester of pregnancy. All receptors derive from a female donor with multiple sclerosis, enrolled in a pregnancy study.

Here the CDR3 DNA reads TGTGCCAGTAGTACACCGACAGGGACTGGAAACACCATATATTTT. As protein: CASSTPTGTGNTIYF. The chain joins TRBV19 to TRBJ1-3; 7 bases are a match to TRBD1. The CDR3 sequence is 15 residues long. CDR1 and CDR2 (germline): LNHDA, SQIVND (reference sequence). Unmatched junction bases numbered 5, after V lost 4 bases and J lost 2 bases. The full variable domain, in which reference TRBV19 and TRBJ1-3 provide the parts outside the CDR3, is DGGITQSPKYLFRKEGQNVTLSCEQNLNHDAMYWYRQDPGQGLRLIYYSQIVNDFQKGDIAEGYSVSREKKESFPLTVTSAQKNPTAFYLCASSTPTGTGNTIYFGEGSWLTVV.

The V call is TRBV4-3, the J call TRBJ2-7; TRBD2 is a possible D gene (5 bases). The CDR3 has 15 residues. Germline V lookup: CDR1 LGHNA, CDR2 YSLEER. Trimming removed 0 bases from V and 4 bases from J, with 13 bases in between. The CDR3 sequence: CASSQDMGSPYEQYF. The CDR3 DNA follows: TGCGCCAGCAGCCAAGATATGGGGAGTCCTTACGAGCAGTACTTC.

This clone has just a few counts. The gene calls are TRBV27 and TRBJ2-2, with 7 nucleotides matching TRBD1. Germline values: CDR1 MNHEY, CDR2 SMNVEV (reference sequence). With 6 bases clipped from V and 4 bases from J, the junction kept 5 bases outside the gene matches. The CDR3 consists of 14 residues. CDR3 sequence (DNA): TGTGCCAGCAGACAGGGACAGATCACCGGGGAGCTGTTTTTT. Encoded protein: CASRQGQITGELFF.

The chain employs TRBV6-5 and TRBJ1-6, with D hard to call. V was pared by 5 bases and J by 7 bases, with 12 bases between. The CDR3 sequence is 14 residues long. From germline, CDR1 is MNHEY and CDR2 SVGAGI. The CDR3 spells CASSPSYSNSPLHF. The CDR3 nucleotides are TGTGCCAGCAGTCCCAGTTATTCGAATTCACCCCTCCACTTT.

The chain is built from TRBV2 and TRBJ2-7; D is unclear. The CDR3 is made up of 12 amino acids. The V gene's germline CDR1 is SNHLY and CDR2 FYNNEI. Trimming removed 9 bases at V and 6 bases at J, with 15 bases between. The CDR3 DNA sequence: TGTGCCAGTGACCCAGACACGTCCGAGCAGTACTTC. It codes for CASDPDTSEQYF.

V gene TRBV18 combines with J gene TRBJ2-7; no clear D. Germline CDR1 KGHSH, CDR2 LQKENI. This CDR3 contains 12 residues. With 2 bases removed from V and 4 bases from J, the gap between germline ends came to 6 bases. CDR3 sequence (DNA): TGTGCCAGCTCACCAGAGAGTTACGAGCAGTACTTC. It is translated as CASSPESYEQYF. Variable domain in full (rest from reference TRBV18 and TRBJ2-7): NAGVMQNPRHLVRRRGQEARLRCSPMKGHSHVYWYRQLPEEGLKFMVYLQKENIIDESGMPKERFSAEFPKEGPSILRIQQVVRGDSAAYFCASSPESYEQYFGPGTRLTVT.

The gene calls are TRBV6-1 and TRBJ2-7, with 10 bases aligning to TRBD1. CDR3 size: 15 residues. V was pared by 2 bases and J by 6 bases, with 7 bases of the junction left unmatched. In germline, CDR1 is MNHNS, CDR2 SASEGT. The CDR3 spells CASSEFLGQGGEQYF. As DNA, the CDR3 is TGTGCCAGCAGTGAATTTCTAGGACAGGGGGGCGAGCAGTACTTC.

J is TRBJ1-1 and V is TRBV6-1; D is uncertain. V lost 10 bases, J lost 1 base, and 13 bases lay in between. Germline loops: CDR1 MNHNS, CDR2 SASEGT. The CDR3 consists of 13 residues. Written as DNA, the CDR3 is TGTGCCATCTCGAGGGTGTGGAACACTGAAGCTTTCTTT. It yields the protein CAISRVWNTEAFF.